The clone carrying this T cell receptor (beta chain) was observed a single time. Its antigen is currently unknown. CDR1 SEHNR and CDR2 FQNEAQ come from the germline V gene (reference sequence). This CDR3 contains 16 residues. V shed 5 bases, J shed 6 bases, and the junction held 13 bases outside the gene matches. RNA, at about 0.45 to 1 ug, was reverse transcribed with random hexamers. Multiplex PCR with immunoSEQ amplified the TCR beta CDR3 across 54 Vbeta and 13 Jbeta. TCRdb processed the immunoSEQ multiplex PCR reads anew with MiXCR; each CDR3 protein has one entry. The sample includes 130,000 to 150,000 distinct CDR3 sequences, 94% seen only once; the top ten take over 0.25%. This sample was included in a study of CD8 T cells in Susac syndrome. Study-wide findings and caveats: An acknowledgment was made by the study that its TCR sequencing and HLA analysis involved relatively few individuals.

This chain connects TRBV7-9 to TRBJ2-1; 7 bases align to TRBD2. The source is a human donor in good health. The sample was CD8+ T cells from PBMCs. Here the CDR3 reads CASSPRTTGGVNEQFF. In nucleotides, the CDR3 is TGTGCCAGCAGCCCCCGGACTACGGGAGGAGTCAATGAGCAGTTCTTC.